This TCR beta chain comes out of a study of T-cell reconstitution after alpha-beta-depleted transplantation in children. In its sample, this clonotype was seen many times. The TCRbeta library was prepared with unique molecular identifiers. TCRdb called the PCR reads again in MiXCR, with one record for every CDR3 protein. The sample lists approximately 630,000 distinct CDR3 sequences, 13% occurring once. CDR3 length: 14 residues. Germline CDR1 and CDR2: DFQATT and SNEGSKA (reference sequence). V was trimmed by 5 bases and J by 2 bases, leaving 13 bases between them. The rearrangement links TRBV20-1 to TRBJ1-5, with unresolved D. The clonotype originates from a girl aged 2-15 years with congenital amegakaryocytic thrombocytopenia, due to receive a stem cell transplant. The source material was PBMCs, sampled before TCRalphabeta/CD19-depleted stem cell transplant. The CDR3 DNA sequence: TGCAGTGCTCGGATGATGTCCGGCAATCAGCCCCAGCATTTT. Translating gives CSARMMSGNQPQHF.